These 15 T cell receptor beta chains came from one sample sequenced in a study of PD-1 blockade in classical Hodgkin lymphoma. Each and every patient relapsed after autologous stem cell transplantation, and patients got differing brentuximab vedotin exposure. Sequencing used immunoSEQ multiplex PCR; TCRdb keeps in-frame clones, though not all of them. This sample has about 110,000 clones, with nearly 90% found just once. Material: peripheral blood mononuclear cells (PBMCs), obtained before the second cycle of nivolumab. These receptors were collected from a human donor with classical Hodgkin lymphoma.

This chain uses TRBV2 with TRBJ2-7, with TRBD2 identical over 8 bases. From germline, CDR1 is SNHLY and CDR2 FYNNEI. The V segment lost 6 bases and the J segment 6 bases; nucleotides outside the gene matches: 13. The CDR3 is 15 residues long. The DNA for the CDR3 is TGTGCCAGCAGACACGGGACTAGTGTGTTGGGCGAGCAGTACTTC. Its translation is CASRHGTSVLGEQYF.

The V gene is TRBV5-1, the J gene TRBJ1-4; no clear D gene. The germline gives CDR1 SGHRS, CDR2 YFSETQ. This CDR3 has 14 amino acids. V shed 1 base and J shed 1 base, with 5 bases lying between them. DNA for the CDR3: TGCGCCAGCAGCTTGAGCGGAACTAATGAAAAACTGTTTTTT. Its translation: CASSLSGTNEKLFF.

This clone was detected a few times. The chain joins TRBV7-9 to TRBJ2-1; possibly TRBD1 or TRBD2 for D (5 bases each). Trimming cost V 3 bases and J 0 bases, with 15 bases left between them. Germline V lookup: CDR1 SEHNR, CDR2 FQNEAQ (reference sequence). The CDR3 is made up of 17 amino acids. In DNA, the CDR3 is TGTGCCAGCAGCTTTACAGGAGCGGCAAGCTCCTACAATGAGCAGTTCTTC. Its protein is CASSFTGAASSYNEQFF.

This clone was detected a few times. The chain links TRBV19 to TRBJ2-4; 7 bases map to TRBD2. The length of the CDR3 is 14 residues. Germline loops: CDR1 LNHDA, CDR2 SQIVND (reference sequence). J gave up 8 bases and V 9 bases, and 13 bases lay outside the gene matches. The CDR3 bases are TGTGCCAGCCATCCAGGACTAGTCGATCACATTCAGTACTTC. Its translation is CASHPGLVDHIQYF.

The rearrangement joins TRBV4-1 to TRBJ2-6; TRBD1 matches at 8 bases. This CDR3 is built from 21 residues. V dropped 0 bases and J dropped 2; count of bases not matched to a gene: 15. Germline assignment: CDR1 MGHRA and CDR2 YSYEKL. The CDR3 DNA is TGCGCCAGCAGCCAAGATGGGGTGGGACAGGTCCCATCCCCTGGGGCCAACGTCCTGACTTTC. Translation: CASSQDGVGQVPSPGANVLTF.

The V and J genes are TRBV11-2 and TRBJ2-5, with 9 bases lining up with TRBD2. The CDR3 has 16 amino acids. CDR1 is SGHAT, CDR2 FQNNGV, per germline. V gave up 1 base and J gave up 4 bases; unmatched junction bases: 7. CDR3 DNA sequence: TGTGCCAGCAGCTTAGGGTTAGCGGGAGCTGGAGAGACCCAGTACTTC. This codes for CASSLGLAGAGETQYF. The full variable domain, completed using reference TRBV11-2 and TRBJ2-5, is EAGVAQSPRYKIIEKRQSVAFWCNPISGHATLYWYQQILGQGPKLLIQFQNNGVVDDSQLPKDRFSAERLKGVDSTLKIQPAKLEDSAVYLCASSLGLAGAGETQYFGPGTRLLVL.

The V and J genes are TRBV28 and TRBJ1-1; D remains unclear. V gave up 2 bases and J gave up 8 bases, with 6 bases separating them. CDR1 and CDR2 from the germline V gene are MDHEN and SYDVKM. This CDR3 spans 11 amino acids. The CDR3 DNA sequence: TGTGCCAGCAGTTTACCGGCCGAAGCTTTCTTT. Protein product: CASSLPAEAFF.

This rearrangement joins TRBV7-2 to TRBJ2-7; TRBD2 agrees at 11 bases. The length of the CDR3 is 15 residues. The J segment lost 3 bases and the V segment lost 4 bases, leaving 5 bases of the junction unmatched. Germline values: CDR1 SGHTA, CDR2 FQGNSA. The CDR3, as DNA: TGTGCCAGCAGCTCTGTAGCGGGAGGGTTCTACGAGCAGTACTTC. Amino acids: CASSSVAGGFYEQYF.

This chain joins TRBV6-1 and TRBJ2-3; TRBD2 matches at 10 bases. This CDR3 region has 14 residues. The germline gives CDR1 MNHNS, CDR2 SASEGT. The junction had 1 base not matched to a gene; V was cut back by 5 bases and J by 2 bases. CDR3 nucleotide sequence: TGTGCCAGCAGTCTAGCGGGAGCCACAGATACGCAGTATTTT. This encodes CASSLAGATDTQYF.

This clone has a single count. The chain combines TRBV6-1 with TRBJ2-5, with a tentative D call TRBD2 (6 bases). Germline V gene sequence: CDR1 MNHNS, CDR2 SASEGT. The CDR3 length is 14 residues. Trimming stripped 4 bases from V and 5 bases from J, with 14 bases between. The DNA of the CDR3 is TGTGCCAGCAGTGGCTCGGAGGGCCGGGAGACCCAGTACTTC. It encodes CASSGSEGRETQYF.

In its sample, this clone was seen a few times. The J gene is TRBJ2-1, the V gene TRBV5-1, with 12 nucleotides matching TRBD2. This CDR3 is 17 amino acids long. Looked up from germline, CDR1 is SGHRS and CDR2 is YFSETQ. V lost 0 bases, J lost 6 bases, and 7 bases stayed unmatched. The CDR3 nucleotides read TGCGCCAGCAGCTTGGCACTAGCGGGAGGAGGGCCCAATGAGCAGTTCTTC. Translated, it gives CASSLALAGGGPNEQFF.

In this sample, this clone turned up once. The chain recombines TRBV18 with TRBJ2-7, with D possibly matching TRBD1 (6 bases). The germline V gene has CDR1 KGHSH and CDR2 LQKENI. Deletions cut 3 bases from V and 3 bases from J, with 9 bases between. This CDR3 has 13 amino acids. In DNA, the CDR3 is TGTGCCAGCTCACCTGGACAGAACTACGAGCAGTACTTC. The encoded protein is CASSPGQNYEQYF.

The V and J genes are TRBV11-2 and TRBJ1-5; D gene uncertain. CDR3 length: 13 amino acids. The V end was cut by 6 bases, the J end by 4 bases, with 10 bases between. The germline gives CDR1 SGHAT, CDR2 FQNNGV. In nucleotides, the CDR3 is TGTGCCAGCAGTTTAACTCAAAATCAGCCCCAGCATTTT. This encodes CASSLTQNQPQHF. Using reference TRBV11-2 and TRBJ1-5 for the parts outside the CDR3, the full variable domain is EAGVAQSPRYKIIEKRQSVAFWCNPISGHATLYWYQQILGQGPKLLIQFQNNGVVDDSQLPKDRFSAERLKGVDSTLKIQPAKLEDSAVYLCASSLTQNQPQHFGDGTRLSIL.

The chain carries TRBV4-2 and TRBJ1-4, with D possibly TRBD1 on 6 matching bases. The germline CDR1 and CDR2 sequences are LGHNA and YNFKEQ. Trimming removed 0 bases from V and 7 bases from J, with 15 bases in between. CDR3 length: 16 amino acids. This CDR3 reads CASSQDLRGESEKLFF. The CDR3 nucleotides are TGTGCCAGCAGCCAAGATTTGAGGGGGGAGAGTGAAAAACTGTTTTTT.

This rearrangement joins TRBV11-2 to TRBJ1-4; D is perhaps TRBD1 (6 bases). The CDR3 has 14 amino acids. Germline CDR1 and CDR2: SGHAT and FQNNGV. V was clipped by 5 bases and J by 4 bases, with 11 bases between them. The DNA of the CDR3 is TGTGCCAGCAGCCGGGGACACCTTAATGAAAAACTGTTTTTT. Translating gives CASSRGHLNEKLFF.